This TCR beta chain was captured in a study of cytomegalovirus exposure and HLA in healthy donors. Looking at the study overall: Out of about 360 genotyped donors, 81% belonged to the Caucasian-associated ancestry cluster. Overall study results and limits: Among TCR beta chains, those listed as cytomegalovirus-associated numbered 164.

Germline-derived CDR1 and CDR2 are MNHNY and SVGAGI (reference sequence). The CDR3 has 16 residues. Trimming removed 1 base at V and 0 bases at J, with 10 bases between. This clone has a handful of counts. Its antigen is not known. The PCR made use of 60 Vbeta and 13 Jbeta primers. Profiling relied on immunoSEQ multiplex PCR, and the TCRdb table lists in-frame clones only, not all of them. The sample lists some 130,000 clones, around 60% occurring once. V usage is TRBV6-6 and J usage is TRBJ1-5; a possible D gene is TRBD1 (5 bases). Sequenced sample: PBMCs. This TCR was sampled from a man aged 35 to 55 in good health and CMV-seropositive. The chain's CDR3 is CASSYLQEGSNQPQHF. The CDR3 DNA is TGTGCCAGCAGTTACTTACAGGAGGGTAGCAATCAGCCCCAGCATTTT.